This TCR beta chain was identified in a study of blood T cell repertoires in COVID-19. Study as a whole: Collection of acute and convalescent COVID-19 samples took place in the United States, Italy and Spain. Nucleic acid was either cDNA or gDNA, and it came from T cells, B-cell-depleted T cells, or PBMCs.

In the authors' workflow: Researchers report that nucleated cell counts were estimated from reference gene primer amplification. The protocol was immunoSEQ multiplex PCR, while the TCRdb copy is restricted to in-frame clones and leaves out a portion. V and J calls and clone size are given by that table; D and trimming were obtained from the DNA. The table lists a few hundred thousand clones, around 87% of them singletons. V shed 2 bases, J shed 3 bases, and the junction held 3 bases outside the gene matches. The V gene's germline CDR1 is MDHEN and CDR2 SYDVKM. CDR3 length equals 14 residues. Followed over time, Seattle patients had been enrolled while infection was active.

The sample comprised peripheral blood. This sequence was found in a woman aged 30 to 39 with COVID-19, enrolled during active disease. The J gene is TRBJ2-7, the V gene TRBV28; 8 bases are a match to TRBD1. CDR3 region: CASSLTDRGYEQYF. The CDR3 DNA sequence: TGTGCCAGCAGTTTAACCGACAGGGGCTACGAGCAGTACTTC.